Below are 6 T cell receptor beta chains sequenced from a single sample in a study of cytomegalovirus exposure and HLA in healthy donors. Amplification used 60 Vbeta primers and 13 Jbeta primers. The method was immunoSEQ multiplex PCR; TCRdb's version includes in-frame clones alone and lacks a portion of them. The table lists more than 95,000 clones, 65% of them singletons. Sequencing input: PBMCs. All receptors derive from a woman between 40 and 55 years old in good health and CMV-seropositive.

This clone was observed a handful of times. The chain links TRBV7-9 to TRBJ1-4; D is undetermined. V was shortened by 0 bases and J by 14 bases, with 25 bases between the two germline ends. The CDR3 covers 17 residues. Germline loops: CDR1 SEHNR, CDR2 FQNEAQ (reference sequence). The CDR3 is CASSLALGVRYPGGLFF. As DNA, the CDR3 is TGTGCCAGCAGCTTAGCTCTGGGTGTTCGGTATCCTGGAGGGCTGTTTTTT. Filled out from reference TRBV7-9 and TRBJ1-4, the complete variable domain reads DTGVSQNPRHKITKRGQNVTFRCDPISEHNRLYWYRQTLGQGPEFLTYFQNEAQLEKSRLLSDRFSAERPKGSFSTLEIQRTEQGDSAMYLCASSLALGVRYPGGLFFGSGTQLSVL.

The chain recombines TRBV11-2 with TRBJ2-3; TRBD2 is a possible D gene (6 bases). V lost 3 bases and J lost 4, with 11 bases in between. The CDR3 runs to 14 residues. CDR1 is SGHAT and CDR2 is FQNNGV in the germline V gene. CDR3 sequence (DNA): TGTGCCAGCAGCTTTTGGGGGGAGGCAGATACGCAGTATTTT. Translation: CASSFWGEADTQYF.

This sequence joins TRBV9 and TRBJ1-1; D remains unclear. Trimming took off 3 bases at V and 5 bases at J, with 17 bases between the two ends. Germline CDR1 is SGDLS and CDR2 is YYNGEE. This CDR3 is 15 amino acids long. This CDR3 is CASSAEGTEWTEAFF. CDR3 sequence (DNA): TGTGCCAGCAGCGCCGAGGGTACAGAGTGGACTGAAGCTTTCTTT.

The rearrangement links TRBV5-1 to TRBJ2-5, with 8 bases matching TRBD1. The germline gives CDR1 SGHRS, CDR2 YFSETQ. The CDR3 contains 11 residues. Unmatched junction bases numbered 2, after V lost 8 bases and J lost 5 bases. CDR3 region: CARTGVETQYF. CDR3 nucleotides: TGCGCCAGGACAGGGGTGGAGACCCAGTACTTC. Variable domain in full (rest from reference TRBV5-1 and TRBJ2-5): KAGVTQTPRYLIKTRGQQVTLSCSPISGHRSVSWYQQTPGQGLQFLFEYFSETQRNKGNFPGRFSGRQFSNSRSEMNVSTLELGDSALYLCARTGVETQYFGPGTRLLVL.

In this sample, this clone turned up a few times. The chain recombines TRBV27 with TRBJ2-7, with TRBD2 matching over 7 bases. The CDR3 consists of 13 residues. Per germline, CDR1 MNHEY and CDR2 SMNVEV (reference sequence). The trim removed 4 bases at V and 3 bases at J, leaving 3 bases unmatched. The DNA of the CDR3 is TGTGCCAGCAGTTGGGCTAGCGGCTACGAGCAGTACTTC. Translating it yields CASSWASGYEQYF.

V and J are TRBV12-5 and TRBJ2-5; D unresolved. Near its end, the DNA agrees better with TRBJ2-7, so the J call may be wrong. This CDR3 has 14 residues. Germline V CDR1 and CDR2: LGHNT, FRNRAP. In DNA form, the CDR3 reads TGTGCTAGTGGTTTGGGGGCCCTAACCTACGAGCAGTACTTC. Encoded protein: CASGLGALTYEQYF.